The T cell receptor (beta chain) under discussion was sequenced for a study of pediatric ulcerative colitis. Study-level points and caveats: Ulcerative colitis patients shared more blood-rectal clones than controls. Repertoires came from total lymphocyte DNA, so rare subsets like regulatory T cells may be missed.

Comment on this clone: What it binds is unknown.

The table came from immunoSEQ multiplex PCR; TCRdb's copy has only in-frame clones and leaves some out. In the table there are about 64,000 clones, less than 90% of which are singletons. Germline CDR1 and CDR2: MNHEY and SMNVEV (reference sequence). This CDR3 is built from 21 residues. V was pared by 6 bases and J by 0 bases, with 24 bases of the junction left unmatched. Input material: blood. The receptor was derived from a boy aged 10-17 years with severe ulcerative colitis. The chain joins TRBV27 to TRBJ1-2, with TRBD1 identical over 8 bases. The CDR3 DNA is TGTGCCAGCAGCCATGACCCCCCCGGGAGGACAGGGAATGGAGCTAACTATGGCTACACCTTC. It specifies CASSHDPPGRTGNGANYGYTF.